The 13 T cell receptor beta chains in this list originate from one sample, sequenced in a study of T cells in Graves' hyperthyroidism and ophthalmopathy. RNA transcripts served as the template for amplifying TCR beta CDR3 regions. First-round RT-PCR with HTBI primers amplified the TCR CDR3 region. TCRdb processed the multiplex PCR reads anew with MiXCR; each CDR3 protein has one entry. The sample contains about 400,000 distinct CDR3 sequences, 15% of which appear only once. Material: blood. The receptors come from a woman in her sixties or seventies with Graves' ophthalmopathy.

The CDR3 here is CSARGGHQINQPQHF. The CDR3 DNA follows: TGCAGTGCTAGGGGGGGGCATCAGATCAATCAGCCCCAGCATTTT. The gene calls are TRBV20-1 and TRBJ1-5, with TRBD1 as a possible D gene (6 bases). CDR3 length: 15 amino acids. Germline values: CDR1 DFQATT, CDR2 SNEGSKA (reference sequence). The V and J ends lost 3 bases and 3 bases respectively, with 15 bases between them.

The chain couples TRBV28 to TRBJ2-7; possibly TRBD1 for D (5 bases). The CDR3 totals 14 residues. Germline loops: CDR1 MDHEN, CDR2 SYDVKM. V was pared by 6 bases and J by 3 bases, with 15 bases between. CDR3 sequence (DNA): TGTGCCAGCAGCCATGGACACAATAACTACGAGCAGTACTTC. Translated: CASSHGHNNYEQYF.

This chain connects TRBV19 to TRBJ2-5; TRBD2 might be the D (5 bases). The ends were cut back, 3 bases at V and 4 bases at J, with 12 bases in the middle. Germline V gene lookup returns CDR1 LNHDA and CDR2 SQIVND (reference sequence). The CDR3 spans 14 residues. CDR3 in amino acids: CASSMRGLGETQYF. In nucleotides, the CDR3 is TGTGCCAGTAGTATGCGAGGGTTGGGAGAGACCCAGTACTTC.

The CDR3 protein is CASSYTGTTDTQYF. The CDR3 nucleotides read TGTGCCAGCAGTTACACGGGTACAACAGATACGCAGTATTTT. J is TRBJ2-3 and V is TRBV6-5; no clear D. Germline CDR1 reads MNHEY; CDR2 reads SVGAGI. The CDR3 loop spans 14 amino acids. V was trimmed by 2 bases and J by 3 bases, leaving 9 bases between them.

This clonotype was observed a few times. The gene calls are TRBV5-1 and TRBJ1-4, with 8 bases aligning to TRBD1. Germline lookup yields CDR1 SGHRS and CDR2 YFSETQ. The CDR3 sequence is 14 residues long. V shed 3 bases and J 5 bases; nucleotides not matched to a gene: 3. The CDR3 DNA follows: TGCGCCAGCAGCTCGGACAGGGTAAATGAAAAACTGTTTTTT. This codes for CASSSDRVNEKLFF.

This clonotype was observed many times. V is TRBV7-3 and J is TRBJ1-3; the D gene is possibly TRBD1 (5 bases). Germline V gene lookup returns CDR1 SGHTA and CDR2 FQGTGA. The V end lost 5 bases, the J end lost 0 bases, and 8 bases lay between the germline ends. This CDR3 comprises 14 residues. In nucleotides, the CDR3 is TGTGCCAGCAGCGTCACAGGCTCTGGAAACACCATATATTTT. Translating it yields CASSVTGSGNTIYF.

V and J are TRBV6-1 and TRBJ1-2; 7 bases map to TRBD1. The V segment lost 6 bases and the J segment 8 bases; nucleotides outside the gene matches: 9. Germline V gives CDR1 MNHNS, CDR2 SASEGT. This CDR3 contains 13 residues. The CDR3 is CASRDTGARGYTF. CDR3 in DNA: TGTGCCAGCAGGGACACAGGGGCGCGGGGCTACACCTTC.

This clonotype was observed many times. Written as DNA, the CDR3 is TGCGCCAGCAGCCAGGGACTAGCGGGAATGGTGACCCAGTACTTC. Translated: CASSQGLAGMVTQYF. The chain uses TRBV5-1 and TRBJ2-5; 13 bases match TRBD2. Germline trimming cut 4 bases from V and 7 bases from J; bases unmatched to any gene: 7. This CDR3 spans 15 amino acids. Germline V gene lookup returns CDR1 SGHRS and CDR2 YFSETQ.

This chain joins TRBV9 and TRBJ2-5, with TRBD1 identical over 7 bases. This CDR3 has 14 residues. Trimming removed 3 bases from V and 5 bases from J; junction bases left unmatched: 7. In germline, CDR1 is SGDLS, CDR2 YYNGEE. CDR3 residues: CASSANRGEETQYF. For the CDR3, the DNA is TGTGCCAGCAGCGCAAACAGGGGAGAGGAGACCCAGTACTTC. Complete variable domain (other parts from reference TRBV9 and TRBJ2-5): DSGVTQTPKHLITATGQRVTLRCSPRSGDLSVYWYQQSLDQGLQFLIQYYNGEERAKGNILERFSAQQFPDLHSELNLSSLELGDSALYFCASSANRGEETQYFGPGTRLLVL.

This clonotype was counted at least ten times. This chain links TRBV12-5 with TRBJ2-2; 12 nucleotides agree with TRBD2. This CDR3 comprises 16 residues. The germline CDR1 and CDR2 sequences are LGHNT and FRNRAP. The J segment lost 4 bases and the V segment lost 6 bases, leaving 6 bases of the junction unmatched. The CDR3, as DNA: TGTGCTAGTGGGCGAGAGGGACTAGCGGGCACCGGGGAGCTGTTTTTT. This sequence encodes CASGREGLAGTGELFF.

This clonotype was detected a few times. This chain joins TRBV20-1 and TRBJ2-2; 8 nucleotides match TRBD1. CDR3 length: 13 amino acids. Unmatched junction bases numbered 3, after V lost 8 bases and J lost 1 base. Per the germline V gene, CDR1 is DFQATT and CDR2 is SNEGSKA (reference sequence). CDR3 nucleotide sequence: TGCAGTAGGGACAGGCTGAACACCGGGGAGCTGTTTTTT. It encodes CSRDRLNTGELFF.

The chain uses TRBV7-9 and TRBJ2-3; perhaps TRBD2 as D (5 bases). Germline-derived CDR1 and CDR2 are SEHNR and FQNEAQ (reference sequence). The V end was cut by 8 bases, the J end by 1 base, with 10 bases between. The CDR3 loop spans 13 amino acids. The CDR3 loop reads CASGRTGTDTQYF. As DNA, the CDR3 is TGTGCCAGCGGAAGGACTGGCACAGATACGCAGTATTTT.

This sequence joins TRBV20-1 and TRBJ2-1; 10 bases align to TRBD2. After removal of 5 bases from V and 3 bases from J, the junction contained 4 bases not matched to a gene. The V gene's germline CDR1 is DFQATT and CDR2 SNEGSKA (reference sequence). The CDR3 loop spans 14 amino acids. The CDR3 sequence is CSAETSGDYNEQFF. CDR3 DNA: TGCAGTGCTGAAACTAGCGGGGACTACAATGAGCAGTTCTTC.